The present T cell receptor (beta chain) was sequenced within a study of OX40 agonist ivuxolimab in advanced cancers. Study-level findings and limits: In the expanded peripheral T cells, antigen specificity was never determined. Within 6 weeks, CD4+ and CD8+ blood T cells expanded clonally at 0.1 to 3.0 mg/kg.

Assay: immunoSEQ multiplex PCR; the TCRdb copy retains only in-frame clones and omits some. This sample yields fewer than 100,000 clones, of which 85% to 95% are seen a single time; less than 7% belongs to the top ten. Blood was sampled at baseline, cycle 4 day 1, and cycle 7 day 1. As for this clone: The antigen is not known.

The V and J ends lost 4 bases and 4 bases respectively, with 10 bases between them. CDR1 SGHAT and CDR2 FQNNGV come from the germline V gene. The CDR3 extends over 13 amino acids. J is TRBJ1-2 and V is TRBV11-2; D uncertain. The TCR sequence derives from an adult with an advanced solid tumor such as melanoma, head and neck, liver or kidney cancer. The sample consisted of CD4+ or CD8+ T cells sorted from blood, taken in a trial of the OX40 agonist ivuxolimab. The CDR3 bases are TGTGCCAGCAGCTCCGGGCTTCTCTATGGCTACACCTTC. This sequence encodes CASSSGLLYGYTF.